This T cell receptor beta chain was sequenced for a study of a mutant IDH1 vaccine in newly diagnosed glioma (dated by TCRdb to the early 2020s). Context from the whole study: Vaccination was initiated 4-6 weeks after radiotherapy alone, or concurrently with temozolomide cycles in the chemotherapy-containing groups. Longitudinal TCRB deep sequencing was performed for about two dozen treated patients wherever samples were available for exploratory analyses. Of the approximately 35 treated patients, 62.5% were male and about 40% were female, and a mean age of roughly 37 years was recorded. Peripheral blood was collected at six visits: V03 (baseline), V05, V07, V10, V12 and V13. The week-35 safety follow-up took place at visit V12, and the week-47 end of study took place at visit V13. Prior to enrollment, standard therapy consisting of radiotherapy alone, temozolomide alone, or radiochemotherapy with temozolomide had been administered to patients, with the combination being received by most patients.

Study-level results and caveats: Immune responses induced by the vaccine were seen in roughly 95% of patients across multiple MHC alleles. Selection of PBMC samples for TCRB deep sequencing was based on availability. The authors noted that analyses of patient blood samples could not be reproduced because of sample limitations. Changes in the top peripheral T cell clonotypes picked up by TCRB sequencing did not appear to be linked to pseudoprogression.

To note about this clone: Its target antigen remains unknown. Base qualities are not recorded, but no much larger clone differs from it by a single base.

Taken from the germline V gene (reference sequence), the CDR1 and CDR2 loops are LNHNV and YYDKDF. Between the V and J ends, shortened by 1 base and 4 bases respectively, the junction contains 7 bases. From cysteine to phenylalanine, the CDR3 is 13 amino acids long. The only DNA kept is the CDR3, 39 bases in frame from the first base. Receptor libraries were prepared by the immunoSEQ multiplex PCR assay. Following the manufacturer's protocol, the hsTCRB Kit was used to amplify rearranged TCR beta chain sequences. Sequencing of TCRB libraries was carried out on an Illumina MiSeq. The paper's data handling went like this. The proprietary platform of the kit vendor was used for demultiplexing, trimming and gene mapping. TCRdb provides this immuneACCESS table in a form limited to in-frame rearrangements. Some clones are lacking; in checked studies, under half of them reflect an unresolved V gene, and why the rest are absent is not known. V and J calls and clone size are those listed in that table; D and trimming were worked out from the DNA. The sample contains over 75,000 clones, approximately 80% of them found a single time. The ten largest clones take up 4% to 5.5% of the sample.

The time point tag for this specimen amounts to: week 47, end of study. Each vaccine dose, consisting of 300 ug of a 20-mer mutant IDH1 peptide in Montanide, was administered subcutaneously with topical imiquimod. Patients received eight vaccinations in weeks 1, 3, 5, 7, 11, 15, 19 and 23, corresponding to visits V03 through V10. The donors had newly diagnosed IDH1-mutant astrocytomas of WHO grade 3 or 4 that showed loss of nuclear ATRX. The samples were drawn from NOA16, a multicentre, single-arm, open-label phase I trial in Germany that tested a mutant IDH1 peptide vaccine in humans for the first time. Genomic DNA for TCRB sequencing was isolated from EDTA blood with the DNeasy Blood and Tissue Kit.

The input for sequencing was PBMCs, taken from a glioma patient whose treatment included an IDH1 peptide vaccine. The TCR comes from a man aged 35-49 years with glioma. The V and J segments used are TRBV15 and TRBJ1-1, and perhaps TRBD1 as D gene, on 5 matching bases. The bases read TGTGCCACCAGCAGAGGCAGGGCCACTGAAGCTTTCTTT. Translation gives CATSRGRATEAFF. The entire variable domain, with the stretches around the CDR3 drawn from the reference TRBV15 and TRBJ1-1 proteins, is DAMVIQNPRYQVTQFGKPVTLSCSQTLNHNVMYWYQQKSSQAPKLLFHYYDKDFNNEADTPDNFQSRRPNTSFCFLDIRSPGLGDTAMYLCATSRGRATEAFFGQGTRLTVV.